This TCR beta chain was profiled in a study of molecular identifiers for immune sequencing clone quantification. This CDR3 region has 17 residues. Trimming removed 9 bases from V and 0 bases from J, with 22 bases in between. Germline CDR1 and CDR2: KGHDR and SFDVKD. As to this clonotype: As yet, its antigen is unknown.

Libraries of bulk TCR were made by previously described methods (with listed TCR primers). TCRdb reprocessed the PCR reads with MiXCR, giving one entry per CDR3 protein. The repertoire holds nearly 650,000 distinct CDR3 sequences, with roughly 23% as singletons. Study-level findings and limits: The study reportedly detected spiked Jurkat TCR RNA from one cell among about 1.1 million naive cells. Clonotypes topping 20 RNA copies carried over 99% of effector molecules but under 1% of naive ones.

This receptor was identified in a human donor in good health. Some libraries in this study had Jurkat cell RNA spiked in. The specimen was naive CD8+ T cells from blood, with Jurkat cell RNA spiked in. Subset given: FACS-sorted CD8+CD4-CCR7+CD45RA+ naive T cells. The chain has TRBV24-1 and TRBJ1-1; D remains unclear. The DNA for the CDR3 is TGTGCCACCTACTGCCCCCCCTGCAACACGTTGAACACTGAAGCTTTCTTT. Its translation is CATYCPPCNTLNTEAFF.